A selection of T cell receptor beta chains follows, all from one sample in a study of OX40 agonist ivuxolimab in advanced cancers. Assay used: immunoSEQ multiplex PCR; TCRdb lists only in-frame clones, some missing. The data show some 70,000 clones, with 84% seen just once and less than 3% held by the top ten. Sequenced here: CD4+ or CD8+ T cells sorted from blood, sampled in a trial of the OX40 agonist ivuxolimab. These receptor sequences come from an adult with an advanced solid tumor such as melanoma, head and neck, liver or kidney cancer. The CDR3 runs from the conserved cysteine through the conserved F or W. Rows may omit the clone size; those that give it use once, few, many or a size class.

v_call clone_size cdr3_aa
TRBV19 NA CASSFISGGLRDTQYF
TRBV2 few CASIPTRDTQYF
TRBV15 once CATSRGSLALSSYEQYF
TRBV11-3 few CASSLEIVGRAGGTYNEQFF
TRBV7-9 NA CASSRETGINGYTF
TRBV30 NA CAWTGQHNSPLHF
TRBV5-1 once CASSFGQITEAFF
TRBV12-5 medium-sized CASVVGGAADTQYF
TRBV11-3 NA CASSPRTASYEQYF
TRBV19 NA CASATEETQYF
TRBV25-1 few CASSQTGGDSPLHF
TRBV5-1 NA CASSLSSGMNTEAFF